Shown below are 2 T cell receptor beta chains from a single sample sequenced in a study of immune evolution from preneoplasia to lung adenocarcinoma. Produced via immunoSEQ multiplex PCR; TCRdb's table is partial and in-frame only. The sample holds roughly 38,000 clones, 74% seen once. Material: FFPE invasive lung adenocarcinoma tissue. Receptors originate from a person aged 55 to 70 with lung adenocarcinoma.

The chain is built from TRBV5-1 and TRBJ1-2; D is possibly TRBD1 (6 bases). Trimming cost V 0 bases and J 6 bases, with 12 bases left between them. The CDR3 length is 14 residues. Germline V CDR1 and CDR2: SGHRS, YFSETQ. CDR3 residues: CASSLGGGLDGYTF. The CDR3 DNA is TGCGCCAGCAGCTTGGGGGGGGGCCTGGATGGCTACACCTTC.

CDR3: CAAGRDGANEKLFF. CDR3 in DNA: TGTGCCGCCGGGCGGGACGGAGCTAATGAAAAACTGTTTTTT. The chain has TRBV10-3 and TRBJ1-4, with D perhaps matching TRBD1 (5 bases). Trimming took off 11 bases at V and 3 bases at J, with 16 bases between the two ends. The CDR3 covers 14 residues. Germline V gives CDR1 ENHRY, CDR2 SYGVKD.